This TCR beta chain appears in the sequencing data of a study of CD8+CD57+ T cells in acquired aplastic anemia. CD8+CD57+ cell expansion, shown by flow cytometry, had occurred in the patients selected for sequencing. As a group, the patients uniformly had severe acquired aplastic anemia. The study sampled blood from patients who had received no therapy. Study-level findings and limits: It was found that more than 25 CD8+ CDR3 sequences were shared between patients and controls.

This clonotype appeared once. What it binds is not known. Germline V lookup: CDR1 SGDLS, CDR2 YYNGEE. V lost 0 bases and J lost 0, with 9 bases in between. The CDR3 extends over 15 amino acids. Using genomic DNA as the template, TCR beta VDJ and CDR3 profiling was carried out. TCRdb processed the reads anew with MiXCR; each CDR3 protein has one entry. The repertoire holds a few hundred thousand distinct CDR3 sequences, with 25% to 40% as singletons. The rearrangement joins TRBV9 to TRBJ1-1; D is uncertain. The sample comprised sorted CD4+, CD8+, or CD8+CD57+ T cells (not recorded which) from PBMCs. The receptor's source is a human donor with aplastic anemia. CDR3 region: CASSVAGGLNTEAFF. CDR3 sequence (DNA): TGTGCCAGCAGCGTAGCCGGCGGACTGAACACTGAAGCTTTCTTT.